Sequencing of this T cell receptor (beta chain) was carried out in a study of T cells in Graves' hyperthyroidism and ophthalmopathy. This clonotype was seen more than once but under ten times. It was RNA transcripts that yielded the amplified TCR beta CDR3 regions. First-round RT-PCR of the TCR CDR3 relied on the HTBI primer set. TCRdb reprocessed the multiplex PCR reads with MiXCR, giving one entry per CDR3 protein. The profile shows about 380,000 distinct CDR3 sequences, around a sixth of them singletons. Input material: blood. The TCR was taken from a man younger than 30 with Graves' ophthalmopathy.

The CDR3 DNA reads as TGTGCCAGCAGCAATAGCTTTACGGGTACCGGGGAGCTGTTTTTT. Protein: CASSNSFTGTGELFF. The gene calls are TRBV6-2 or TRBV6-3 and TRBJ2-2; D is ambiguous. The CDR3 extends over 15 amino acids. The V end lost 6 bases, the J end lost 5 bases, and 16 bases lay between the germline ends. Germline values: CDR1 MNHEY, CDR2 SVGEGT.